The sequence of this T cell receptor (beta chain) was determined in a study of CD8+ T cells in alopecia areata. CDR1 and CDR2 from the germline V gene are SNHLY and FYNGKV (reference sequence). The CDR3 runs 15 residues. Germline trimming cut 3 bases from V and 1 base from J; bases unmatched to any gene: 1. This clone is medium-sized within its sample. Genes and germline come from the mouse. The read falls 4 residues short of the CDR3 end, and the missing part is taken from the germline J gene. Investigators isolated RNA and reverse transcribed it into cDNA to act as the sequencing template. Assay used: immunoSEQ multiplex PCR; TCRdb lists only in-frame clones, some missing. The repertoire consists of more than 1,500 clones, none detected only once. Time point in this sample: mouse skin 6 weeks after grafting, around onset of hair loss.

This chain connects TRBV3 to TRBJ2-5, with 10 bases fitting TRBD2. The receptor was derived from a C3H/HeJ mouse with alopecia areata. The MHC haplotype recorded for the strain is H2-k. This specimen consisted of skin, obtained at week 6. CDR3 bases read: TGTGCCAGCAGCTTTACTGGGGGGGACCAAGAC. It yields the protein CASSFTGGDQD. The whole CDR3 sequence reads CASSFTGGDQDTQYF. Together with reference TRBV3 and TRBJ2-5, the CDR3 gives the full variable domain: GPKVLQIPSHQIIDMGQMVTLNCDPVSNHLYFYWYKQILGQQMEFLVNFYNGKVMEKSKLFKDQFSVERPDGSYFTLKIQPTALEDSAVYFCASSFTGGDQDTQYFGPGTRLLVL.